The entry that follows covers one T cell receptor (beta chain) sequence. No much larger clone exists at a distance of one base, and base qualities are not known. The data stem from a study of graft-versus-host responses after intestinal transplantation (dated by TCRdb to the early 2020s). Background on the whole study: Recipients received multivisceral, liver-intestinal, or isolated intestinal transplants. A cohort of about two dozen intestinal transplant recipients, including one retransplant, was enrolled, and a few patients lacking pretransplant specimens were excluded. Alloreactive clones were identified by sequencing pre-transplant mixed lymphocyte reaction products and comparing these products with unstimulated pre-transplant donor and recipient T cells. After intestinal transplantation, graft-versus-host and host-versus-graft alloreactive T cell clones in the graft, circulation and bone marrow were tracked using bulk TCR-beta CDR3 sequencing. Instead of going to the commercial service, samples from three later patients were sequenced in-house on an Illumina MiSeq and processed with MiXCR. A peak of at least 4% donor T cells among recipient peripheral blood mononuclear cells was the definition used for donor T cell macrochimerism. Every recipient was given anti-thymocyte globulin induction, then maintenance tacrolimus and steroids for roughly three years. Paper-wide results and their limitations: GvH clones were found in recipient bone marrow, and some of the GvH clones appeared earlier in ileal mucosa or blood, which is consistent with an intestinal mucosal origin. In patients with donor T cell macrochimerism, the allografts had high GvH to HvG T cell clonal ratios. Conclusions were limited by the relatively low number and heterogeneity of intestinal transplant patients. Early after transplant, peak levels of circulating GvH clones were found to be associated with declines in HvG clones.

The library was obtained by the immunoSEQ multiplex PCR assay. For most patients, genomic DNA was isolated with the Qiagen DNeasy Blood and Tissue Kit and shipped frozen to Adaptive Biotechnologies for TCR sequencing. For most patients, genomic DNA was subjected to high-throughput TCR-beta CDR3 sequencing by Adaptive Biotechnologies. Processing in the source paper ran as follows. TCR sequencing data for around 19 patients were retrieved from Adaptive's ImmunoSEQ software; three other patients were processed with MiXCR and VDJtools. CD4 versus CD8 sorting errors were corrected by removing sequences found in both subsets at a frequency ratio below 5:1. CDR3 nucleotide sequences shared by donor and recipient were removed because the origin of these sequences could not be assigned. At least 2-fold expansion over unstimulated cells and a minimum CFSE-low frequency of 0.002% (template counts) or 0.001% (read counts) were required for clones to be classified as alloreactive. Clones were considered mappable if detected in sequenced pre-transplant spleen, lymph node, or MLR CFSE-low populations of the donor or recipient. The cumulative frequency of alloreactive clones was calculated as a percentage of all sequences, weighted by copy number. The table was pulled from immuneACCESS by TCRdb, which kept in-frame rearrangements only. Such tables lose some clones; where checked, under half of the loss comes from unresolved V genes, and the rest has no known cause. V and J calls plus clone size are reproduced from that table; the DNA served to infer D and trimming. In this sample the table shows 12,000 to 15,000 clones, about 33% of which occur a single time. Jointly, the top ten make up about 1.9% of the sample.

In the paper's terms, the time point label means: cells obtained before transplantation from donor or recipient. In mixed lymphocyte reactions, approximately 200,000 CFSE-labeled pre-transplant responders were plated with approximately 200,000 irradiated violet-dye-labeled stimulators and cultured for less than seven days. After the mixed lymphocyte reaction, proliferating CD3+CD4+CFSE-low and CD3+CD8+CFSE-low responder cells were FACS-sorted on a BD Influx sorter. The source is a human patient who received an intestinal transplant. Sample: alloreactive CD8+ T cells from a mixed lymphocyte reaction culture, taken before intestinal transplant. The cell subset or site label for this specimen denotes: CFSE-low proliferating T cells sorted from roughly 6-day pre-transplant mixed lymphocyte reaction (GvH or HvG direction).

The CDR3 region reads CASSPKDSLYSNQPQHF. The DNA sequence reads TGTGCCAGCAGCCCTAAGGACAGCCTGTATAGCAATCAGCCCCAGCATTTT. The rearranged chain carries TRBV27 and TRBJ1-5; the D gene is perhaps TRBD1, from 6 matching bases. The CDR3 spans 17 residues, from the cysteine through the phenylalanine. The entry retains the CDR3 DNA only, 51 bases that are in frame from base 1. V lost 6 bases and J lost 0 bases; the stretch between them is 18 bases long. The germline V gene (reference sequence) gives CDR1 as MNHEY and CDR2 as SMNVEV.